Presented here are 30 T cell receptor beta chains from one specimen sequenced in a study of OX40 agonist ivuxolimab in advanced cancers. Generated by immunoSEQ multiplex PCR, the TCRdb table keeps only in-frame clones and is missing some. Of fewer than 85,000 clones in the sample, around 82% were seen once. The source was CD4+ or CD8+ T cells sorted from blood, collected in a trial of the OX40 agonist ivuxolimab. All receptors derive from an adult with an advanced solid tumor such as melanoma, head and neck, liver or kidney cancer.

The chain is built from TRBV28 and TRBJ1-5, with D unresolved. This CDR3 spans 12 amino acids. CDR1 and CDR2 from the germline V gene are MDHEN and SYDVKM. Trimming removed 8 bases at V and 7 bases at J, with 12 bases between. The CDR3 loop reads CASGTSGQPQHF. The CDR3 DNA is TGTGCCAGCGGAACCTCGGGACAGCCCCAGCATTTT.

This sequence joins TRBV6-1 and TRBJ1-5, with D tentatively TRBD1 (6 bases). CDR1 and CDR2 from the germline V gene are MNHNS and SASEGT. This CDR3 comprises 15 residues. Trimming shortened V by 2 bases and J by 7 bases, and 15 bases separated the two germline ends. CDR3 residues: CASSELPGEGQPQHF. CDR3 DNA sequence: TGTGCCAGCAGTGAACTCCCAGGGGAGGGACAGCCCCAGCATTTT.

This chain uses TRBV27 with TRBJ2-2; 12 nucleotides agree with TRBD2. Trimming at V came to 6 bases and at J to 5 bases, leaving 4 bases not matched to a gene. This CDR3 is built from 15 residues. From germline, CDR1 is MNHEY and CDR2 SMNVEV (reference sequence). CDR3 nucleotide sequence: TGTGCCAGCAGGCGCGGGACTAGCGGGACCGGGGAGCTGTTTTTT. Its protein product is CASRRGTSGTGELFF.

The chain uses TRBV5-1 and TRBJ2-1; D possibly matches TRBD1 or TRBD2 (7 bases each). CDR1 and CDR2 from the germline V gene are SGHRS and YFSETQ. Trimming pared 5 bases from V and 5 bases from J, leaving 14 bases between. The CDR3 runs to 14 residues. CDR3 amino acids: CASSQGGGDNEQFF. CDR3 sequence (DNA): TGCGCCAGCAGTCAGGGAGGGGGCGACAATGAGCAGTTCTTC.

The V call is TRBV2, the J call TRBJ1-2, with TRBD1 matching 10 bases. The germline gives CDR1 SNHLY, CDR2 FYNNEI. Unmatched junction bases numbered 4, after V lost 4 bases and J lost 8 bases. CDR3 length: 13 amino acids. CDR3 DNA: TGTGCCAGCAGTGGGACAGGGGGAGGCGGCTACACCTTC. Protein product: CASSGTGGGGYTF.

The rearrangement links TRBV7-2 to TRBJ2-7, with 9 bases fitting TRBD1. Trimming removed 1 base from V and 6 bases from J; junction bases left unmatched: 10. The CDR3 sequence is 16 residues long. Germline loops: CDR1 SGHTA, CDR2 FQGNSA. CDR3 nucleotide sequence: TGTGCCAGCAGCTTAGGGGCGGGACAGGGCTTTCGCGAGCAGTACTTC. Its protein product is CASSLGAGQGFREQYF.

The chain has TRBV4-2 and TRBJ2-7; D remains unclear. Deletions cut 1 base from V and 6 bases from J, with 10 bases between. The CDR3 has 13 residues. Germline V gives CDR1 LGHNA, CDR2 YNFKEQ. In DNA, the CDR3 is TGTGCCAGCAGCCAAGCTAGGGCCCTCGAGCAGTACTTC. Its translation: CASSQARALEQYF.

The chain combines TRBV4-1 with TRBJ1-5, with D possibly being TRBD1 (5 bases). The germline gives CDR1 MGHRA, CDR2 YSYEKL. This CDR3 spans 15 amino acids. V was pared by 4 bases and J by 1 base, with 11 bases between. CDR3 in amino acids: CASSPGPWSNQPQHF. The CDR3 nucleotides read TGCGCCAGCAGCCCGGGGCCCTGGAGCAATCAGCCCCAGCATTTT.

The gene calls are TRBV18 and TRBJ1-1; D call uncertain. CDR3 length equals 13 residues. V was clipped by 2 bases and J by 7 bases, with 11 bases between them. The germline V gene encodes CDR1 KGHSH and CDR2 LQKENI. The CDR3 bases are TGTGCCAGCTCACCAGAACGGGCTAGTGAAGCTTTCTTT. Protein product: CASSPERASEAFF.

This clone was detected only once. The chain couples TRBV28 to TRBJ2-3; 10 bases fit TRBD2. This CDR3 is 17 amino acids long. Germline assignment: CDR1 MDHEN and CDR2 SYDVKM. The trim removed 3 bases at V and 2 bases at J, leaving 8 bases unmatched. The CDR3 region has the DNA TGTGCCAGCAGTTTTCAGGGTAGCGGGGGGATCACAGATACGCAGTATTTT. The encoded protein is CASSFQGSGGITDTQYF.

The CDR3 nucleotides are TGTGCCAGCAGCCAAGGAGCAGGGGCAAGGTCAGAGACCCAGTACTTC. This translates into CASSQGAGARSETQYF. The chain links TRBV4-2 to TRBJ2-5; TRBD1 is a possible D gene (6 bases). CDR3 length: 16 residues. Germline V lookup: CDR1 LGHNA, CDR2 YNFKEQ. Trimming removed 1 base at V and 4 bases at J, with 16 bases between.

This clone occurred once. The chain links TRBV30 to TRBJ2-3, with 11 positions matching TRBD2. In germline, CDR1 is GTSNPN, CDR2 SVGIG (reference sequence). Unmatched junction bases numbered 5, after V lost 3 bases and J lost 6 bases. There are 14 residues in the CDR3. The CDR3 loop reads CAWSRGLAADTQYF. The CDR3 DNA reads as TGTGCCTGGAGCCGGGGACTAGCGGCTGATACGCAGTATTTT.

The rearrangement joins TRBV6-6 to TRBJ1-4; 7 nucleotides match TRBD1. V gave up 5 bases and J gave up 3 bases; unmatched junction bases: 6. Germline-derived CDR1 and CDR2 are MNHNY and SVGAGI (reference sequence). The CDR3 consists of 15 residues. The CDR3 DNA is TGTGCCAGCAGTCGGGACAGCGGAGCTAATGAAAAACTGTTTTTT. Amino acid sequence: CASSRDSGANEKLFF.

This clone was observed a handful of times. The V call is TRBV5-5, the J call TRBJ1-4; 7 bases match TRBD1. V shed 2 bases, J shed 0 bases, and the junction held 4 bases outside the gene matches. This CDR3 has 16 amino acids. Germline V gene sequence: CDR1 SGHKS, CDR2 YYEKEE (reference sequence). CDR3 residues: CASSLRQGATNEKLFF. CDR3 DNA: TGTGCCAGCAGCTTACGACAGGGTGCAACTAATGAAAAACTGTTTTTT.

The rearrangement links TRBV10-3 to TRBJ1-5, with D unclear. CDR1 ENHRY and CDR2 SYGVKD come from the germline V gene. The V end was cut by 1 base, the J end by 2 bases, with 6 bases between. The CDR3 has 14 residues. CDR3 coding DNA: TGTGCCATCAGTGAGTTTGGAGGCAATCAGCCCCAGCATTTT. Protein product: CAISEFGGNQPQHF.

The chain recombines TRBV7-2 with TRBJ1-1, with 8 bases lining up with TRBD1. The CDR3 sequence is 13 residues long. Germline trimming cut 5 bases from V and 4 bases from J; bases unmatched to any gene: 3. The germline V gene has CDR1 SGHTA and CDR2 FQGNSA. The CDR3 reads CASSDDRGTEAFF. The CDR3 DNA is TGTGCCAGCAGCGATGACAGGGGCACTGAAGCTTTCTTT. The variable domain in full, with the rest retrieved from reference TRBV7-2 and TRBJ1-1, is GAGVSQSPSNKVTEKGKDVELRCDPISGHTALYWYRQSLGQGLEFLIYFQGNSAPDKSGLPSDRFSAERTGGSVSTLTIQRTQQEDSAVYLCASSDDRGTEAFFGQGTRLTVV.

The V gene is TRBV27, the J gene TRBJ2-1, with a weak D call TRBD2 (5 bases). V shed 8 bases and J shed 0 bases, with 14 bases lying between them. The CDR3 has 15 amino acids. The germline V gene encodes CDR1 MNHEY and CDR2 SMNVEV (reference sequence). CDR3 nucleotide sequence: TGTGCCAGCGGATTAGCGTCGAGCTCCTACAATGAGCAGTTCTTC. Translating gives CASGLASSSYNEQFF.

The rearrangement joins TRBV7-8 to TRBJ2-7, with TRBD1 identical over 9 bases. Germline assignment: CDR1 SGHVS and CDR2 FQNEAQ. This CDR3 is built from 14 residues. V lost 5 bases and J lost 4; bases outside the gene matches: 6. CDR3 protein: CASSVTGGRYEQYF. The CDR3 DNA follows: TGTGCCAGCAGCGTTACAGGGGGCAGGTACGAGCAGTACTTC.

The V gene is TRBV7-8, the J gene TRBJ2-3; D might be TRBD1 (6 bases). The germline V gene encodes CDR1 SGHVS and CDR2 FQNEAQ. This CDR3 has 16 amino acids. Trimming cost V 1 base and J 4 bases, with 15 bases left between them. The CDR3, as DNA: TGTGCCAGCAGCTTAGAGTTACAGGGAAACCCAGATACGCAGTATTTT. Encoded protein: CASSLELQGNPDTQYF. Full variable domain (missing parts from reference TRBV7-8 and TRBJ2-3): GAGVSQSPRYKVAKRGQDVALRCDPISGHVSLFWYQQALGQGPEFLTYFQNEAQLDKSGLPSDRFFAERPEGSVSTLKIQRTQQEDSAVYLCASSLELQGNPDTQYFGPGTRLTVL.

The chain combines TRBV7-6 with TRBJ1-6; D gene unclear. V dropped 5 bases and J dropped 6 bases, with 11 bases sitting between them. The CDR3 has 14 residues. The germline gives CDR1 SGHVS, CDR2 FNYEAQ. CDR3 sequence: CASSGAAGNSPLHF. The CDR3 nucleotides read TGTGCCAGCAGCGGCGCTGCGGGTAATTCACCCCTCCACTTT.

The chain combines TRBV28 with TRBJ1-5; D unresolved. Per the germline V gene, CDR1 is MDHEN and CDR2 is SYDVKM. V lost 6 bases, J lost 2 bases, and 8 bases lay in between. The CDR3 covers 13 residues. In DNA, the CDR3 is TGTGCCAGCAGCAGATCGGGCAATCAGCCCCAGCATTTT. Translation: CASSRSGNQPQHF.

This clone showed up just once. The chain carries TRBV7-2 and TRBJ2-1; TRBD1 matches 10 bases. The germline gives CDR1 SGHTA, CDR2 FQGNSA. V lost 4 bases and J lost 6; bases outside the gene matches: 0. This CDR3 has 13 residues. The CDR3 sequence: CASSWDRGNEQFF. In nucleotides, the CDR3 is TGTGCCAGCAGCTGGGACAGGGGCAATGAGCAGTTCTTC.

The CDR3 sequence is CASSYLQGTEAFF. The DNA of the CDR3 is TGTGCCAGCAGTTATTTACAGGGGACTGAAGCTTTCTTT. The rearrangement joins TRBV2 to TRBJ1-1, with TRBD1 matching 7 bases. J gave up 5 bases and V 5 bases, and 5 bases lay outside the gene matches. Germline V lookup: CDR1 SNHLY, CDR2 FYNNEI. The CDR3 has 13 residues. Complete variable domain (other parts from reference TRBV2 and TRBJ1-1): EPEVTQTPSHQVTQMGQEVILRCVPISNHLYFYWYRQILGQKVEFLVSFYNNEISEKSEIFDDQFSVERPDGSNFTLKIRSTKLEDSAMYFCASSYLQGTEAFFGQGTRLTVV.

In DNA form, the CDR3 reads TGTGCCAGCAGCTTATTCTCCCCGGGTAAAGCCGGGGAGCTGTTTTTT. Translated, it gives CASSLFSPGKAGELFF. The chain carries TRBV7-2 and TRBJ2-2; D not certain. CDR3 length: 16 residues. Germline CDR1 and CDR2: SGHTA and FQGNSA. The V end lost 2 bases, the J end lost 6 bases, and 16 bases lay between the germline ends.

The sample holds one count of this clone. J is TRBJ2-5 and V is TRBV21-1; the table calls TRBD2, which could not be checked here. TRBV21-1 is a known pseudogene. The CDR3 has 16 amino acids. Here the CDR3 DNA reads TGTGCCAGCAGCAAAGGCCGGACTAGCGGACAAGAGACCCAGTACTTC. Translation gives CASSKGRTSGQETQYF.

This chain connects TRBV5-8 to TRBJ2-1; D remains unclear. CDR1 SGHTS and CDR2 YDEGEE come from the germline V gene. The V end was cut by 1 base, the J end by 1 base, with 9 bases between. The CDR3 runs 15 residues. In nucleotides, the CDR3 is TGTGCCAGCAGCTTGAATGGCTTTTCCTACAATGAGCAGTTCTTC. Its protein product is CASSLNGFSYNEQFF.

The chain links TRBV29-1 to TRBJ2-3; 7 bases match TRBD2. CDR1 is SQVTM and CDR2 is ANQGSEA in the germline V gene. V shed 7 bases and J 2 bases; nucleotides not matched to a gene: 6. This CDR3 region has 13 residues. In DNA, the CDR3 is TGCAGCGGCCTAGCGGCCTACACAGATACGCAGTATTTT. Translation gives CSGLAAYTDTQYF.

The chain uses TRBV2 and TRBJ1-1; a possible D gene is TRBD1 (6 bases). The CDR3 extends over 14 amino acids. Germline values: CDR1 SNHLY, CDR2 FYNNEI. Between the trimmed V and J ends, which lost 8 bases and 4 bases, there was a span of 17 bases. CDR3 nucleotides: TGTGCCAGCCGAGAACAGGGCGGTGGCACTGAAGCTTTCTTT. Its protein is CASREQGGGTEAFF.

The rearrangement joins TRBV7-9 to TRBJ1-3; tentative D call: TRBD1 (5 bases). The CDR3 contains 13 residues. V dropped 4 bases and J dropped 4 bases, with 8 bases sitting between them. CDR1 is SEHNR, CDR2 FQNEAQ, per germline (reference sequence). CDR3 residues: CASSWGNGNTIYF. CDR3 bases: TGTGCCAGCAGCTGGGGGAACGGAAACACCATATATTTT.

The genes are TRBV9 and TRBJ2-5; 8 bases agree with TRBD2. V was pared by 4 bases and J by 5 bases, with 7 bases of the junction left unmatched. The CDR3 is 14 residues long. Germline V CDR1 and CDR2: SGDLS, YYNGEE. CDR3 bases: TGTGCCAGCAGCACCGCGACTAGCGAGGAGACCCAGTACTTC. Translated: CASSTATSEETQYF.